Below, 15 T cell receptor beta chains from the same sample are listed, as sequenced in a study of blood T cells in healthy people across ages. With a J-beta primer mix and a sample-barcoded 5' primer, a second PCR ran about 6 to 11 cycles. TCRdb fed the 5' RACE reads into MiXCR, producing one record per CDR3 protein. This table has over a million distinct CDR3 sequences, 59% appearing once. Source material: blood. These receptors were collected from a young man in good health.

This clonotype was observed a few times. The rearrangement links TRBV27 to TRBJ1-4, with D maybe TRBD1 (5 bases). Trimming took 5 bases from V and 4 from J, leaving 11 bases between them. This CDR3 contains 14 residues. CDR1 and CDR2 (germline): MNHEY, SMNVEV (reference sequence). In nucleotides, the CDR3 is TGTGCCAGCAGTAGACGGGACGGTAATGAAAAACTGTTTTTT. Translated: CASSRRDGNEKLFF.

The CDR3 is CASGSGTGVLSEQFF. CDR3 bases: TGTGCTAGTGGCTCTGGGACAGGGGTATTGAGTGAGCAGTTCTTC. The chain combines TRBV12-5 with TRBJ2-1, with 10 bases that match TRBD1. The CDR3 covers 15 residues. J lost 9 bases, V lost 6 bases, and 11 bases had no gene match. Germline CDR1 LGHNT, CDR2 FRNRAP.

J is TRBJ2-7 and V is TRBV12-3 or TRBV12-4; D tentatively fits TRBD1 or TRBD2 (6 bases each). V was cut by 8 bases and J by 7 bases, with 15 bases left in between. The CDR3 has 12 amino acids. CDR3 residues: CASEGGPREQYF. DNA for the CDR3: TGTGCCAGCGAGGGGGGCCCGAGGGAGCAGTACTTC.

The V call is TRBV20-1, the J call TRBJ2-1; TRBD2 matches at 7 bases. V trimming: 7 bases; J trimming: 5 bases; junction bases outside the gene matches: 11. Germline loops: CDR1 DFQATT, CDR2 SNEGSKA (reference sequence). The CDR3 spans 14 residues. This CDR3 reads CSVRTGLPNNEQFF. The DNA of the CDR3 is TGCAGTGTTCGGACGGGACTACCCAACAATGAGCAGTTCTTC.

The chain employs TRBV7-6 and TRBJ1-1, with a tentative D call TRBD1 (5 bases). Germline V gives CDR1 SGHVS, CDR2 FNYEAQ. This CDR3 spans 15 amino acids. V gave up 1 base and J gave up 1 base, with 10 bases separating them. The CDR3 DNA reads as TGTGCCAGCAGCTTAGAAAGGGGCGGGAACACTGAAGCTTTCTTT. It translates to CASSLERGGNTEAFF.

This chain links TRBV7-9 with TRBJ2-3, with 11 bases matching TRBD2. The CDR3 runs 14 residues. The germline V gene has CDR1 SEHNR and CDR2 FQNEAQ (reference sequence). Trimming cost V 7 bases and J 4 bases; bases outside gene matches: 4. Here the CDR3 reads CASILAGGADTQYF. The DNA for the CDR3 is TGTGCCAGCATCCTAGCGGGAGGTGCAGATACGCAGTATTTT.

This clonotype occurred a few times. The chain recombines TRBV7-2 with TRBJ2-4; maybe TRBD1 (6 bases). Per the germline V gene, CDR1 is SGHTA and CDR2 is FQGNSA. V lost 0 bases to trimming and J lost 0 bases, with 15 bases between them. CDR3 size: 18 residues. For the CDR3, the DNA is TGTGCCAGCAGCTTAGCGCCCCGTACGGACAGAGCCAAAAACATTCAGTACTTC. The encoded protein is CASSLAPRTDRAKNIQYF.

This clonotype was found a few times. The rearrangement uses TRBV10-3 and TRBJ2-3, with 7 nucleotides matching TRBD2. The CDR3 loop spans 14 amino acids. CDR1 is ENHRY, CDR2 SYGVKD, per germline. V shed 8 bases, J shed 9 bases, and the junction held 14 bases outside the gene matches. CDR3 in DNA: TGTGCCATCCGGGACCTCCCCTCGGGAGGCACGCAGTATTTT. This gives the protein CAIRDLPSGGTQYF.

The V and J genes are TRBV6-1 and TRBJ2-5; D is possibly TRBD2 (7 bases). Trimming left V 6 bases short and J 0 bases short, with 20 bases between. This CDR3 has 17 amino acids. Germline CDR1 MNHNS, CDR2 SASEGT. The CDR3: CASSFKGGVLYQETQYF. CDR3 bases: TGTGCCAGCAGCTTTAAGGGGGGGGTCCTGTACCAAGAGACCCAGTACTTC.

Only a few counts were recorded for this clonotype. The CDR3 reads CASSLDGGLTDTQYF. The CDR3 DNA sequence: TGTGCCAGCAGCTTAGACGGGGGGTTAACAGATACGCAGTATTTT. This chain joins TRBV7-2 and TRBJ2-3; TRBD2 matches 7 bases. This CDR3 is 15 amino acids long. Germline V gives CDR1 SGHTA, CDR2 FQGNSA. The J segment lost 3 bases and the V segment lost 1 base, leaving 4 bases of the junction unmatched.

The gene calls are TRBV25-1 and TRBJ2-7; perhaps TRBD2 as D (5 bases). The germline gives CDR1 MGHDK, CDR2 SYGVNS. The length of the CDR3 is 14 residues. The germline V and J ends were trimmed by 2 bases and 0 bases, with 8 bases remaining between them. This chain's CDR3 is CASSEGSTSYEQYF. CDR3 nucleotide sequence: TGTGCCAGCAGTGAAGGGAGCACCTCCTACGAGCAGTACTTC.

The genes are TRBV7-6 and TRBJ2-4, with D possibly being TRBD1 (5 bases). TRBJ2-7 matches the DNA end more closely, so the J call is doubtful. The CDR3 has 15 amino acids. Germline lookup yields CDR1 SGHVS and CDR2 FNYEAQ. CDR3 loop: CASSLTGGADYEQYF. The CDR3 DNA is TGTGCCAGCAGCTTAACTGGTGGGGCCGACTACGAGCAGTACTTC.

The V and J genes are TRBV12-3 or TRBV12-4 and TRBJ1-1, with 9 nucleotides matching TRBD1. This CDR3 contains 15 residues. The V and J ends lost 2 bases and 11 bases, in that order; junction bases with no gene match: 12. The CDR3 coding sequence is TGTGCCAGCAGTTTATGGTCCCCGGGACAGGGCTATGCTTTCTTT. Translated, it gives CASSLWSPGQGYAFF.

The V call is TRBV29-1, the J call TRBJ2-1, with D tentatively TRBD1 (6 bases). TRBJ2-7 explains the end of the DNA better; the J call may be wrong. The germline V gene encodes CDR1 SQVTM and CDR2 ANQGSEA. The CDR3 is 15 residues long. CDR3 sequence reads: CSVDLGGESGYEQYF. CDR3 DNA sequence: TGCAGCGTTGACCTAGGGGGAGAGTCAGGCTACGAGCAGTACTTC.

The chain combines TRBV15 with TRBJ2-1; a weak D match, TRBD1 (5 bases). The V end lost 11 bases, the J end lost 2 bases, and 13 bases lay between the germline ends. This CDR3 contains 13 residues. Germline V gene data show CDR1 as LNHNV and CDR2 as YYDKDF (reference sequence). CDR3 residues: CAVGRVAYNEQFF. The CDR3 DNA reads TGTGCCGTGGGCAGGGTGGCCTACAATGAGCAGTTCTTC.